The source of this T cell receptor beta chain is a study of T-cell memory formation after mild COVID-19. Study-level results: In second-wave clones peaking day 37, SARS-CoV-2 specificity remained unconfirmed. Clones shrinking from day 15 to 85 showed even CD4/CD8 mixes; later expanders tilted CD4+.

TCRdb called the 5' RACE reads again in MiXCR, with one record for every CDR3 protein. The table includes about 360,000 distinct CDR3 sequences, about 15% detected once. There are a few counts of this clonotype. Its specificity is not known. The CDR3 is 14 residues long. Germline CDR1 and CDR2: SSHAT and FNYEAQ (reference sequence). V was cut by 2 bases and J by 5 bases, with 12 bases left in between. Sequencing input: PBMCs or a T cell subset sorted from them (not recorded which). The V gene is TRBV7-7, the J gene TRBJ2-5; D assignment may be TRBD1 or TRBD2 (6 bases each). The receptor was isolated from a man between 18 and 35 years old who had mild COVID-19 (a few samples of this study predate the infection). Cell type and time point are not known. This CDR3 reads CASSLPGGRETQYF. For the CDR3, the DNA is TGTGCCAGCAGCTTACCCGGGGGCCGGGAGACCCAGTACTTC.